Listed below are T cell receptor beta chains from one sample, sequenced in a study of T cell repertoires in cytomegalovirus infection. For these TCRs, the target antigens are not known. TCRdb re-called the reads with MiXCR, one entry per CDR3 protein. The data contain hundreds of thousands of distinct CDR3 sequences, roughly 30% of them seen just once; the ten biggest clones take up around a sixth. Sequenced here: cultured PBMCs, sampled from culture after CMV antigen stimulation. These receptors came from a human donor in good health (CMV status not recorded). Some clones in this sample may be carry-over from other donors' samples. The CDR3 runs from the conserved cysteine through the conserved F or W. The order of the fields is J gene, clone size, D gene, V gene, CDR3 length, CDR3 DNA, CDR3 protein. D genes are given only for firm matches. Expanded clones get a size class; other rows say once, few or many, or leave the size out.

TRBJ2-1 | . | TRBD1 | TRBV6-2/TRBV6-3 | 16 | TGTGCCAGCAGTCCATCAAGGACAGGGGGCCCAAATGAGCAGTTCTTC | CASSPSRTGGPNEQFF
TRBJ1-4 | . | TRBD1 | TRBV20-1 | 15 | TGCAGTGCTAGGGAGTCCGGGACAGGGGACGAAAAACTGTTTTTT | CSARESGTGDEKLFF
TRBJ2-7 | few | . | TRBV4-1 | 16 | TGCGCCAGCAGCCAAACCCCTGACAGCCGGACCTACGAGCAGTACTTC | CASSQTPDSRTYEQYF
TRBJ2-7 | once | . | TRBV6-5 | 15 | TGTGCCAGCAGACCTACCGGGACACTTACCTACGAGCAGTACTTC | CASRPTGTLTYEQYF
TRBJ2-3 | . | . | TRBV10-3 | 16 | TGTGCCATCAGTGAGGTCCCCGGGACCGCCACAGATACGCAGTATTTT | CAISEVPGTATDTQYF
TRBJ2-7 | few | . | TRBV5-4 | 14 | TGTGCCAGCAGCTTGGGTGGGGGTTTTGACGAGCAGTACTTC | CASSLGGGFDEQYF
TRBJ1-3 | few | . | TRBV12-3/TRBV12-4 | 17 | TGTGCCAGCAGTGCCGCGTGGAGGGTCTGGACTGGAAACACCATATATTTT | CASSAAWRVWTGNTIYF
TRBJ1-5 | . | . | TRBV19 | 15 | TGTGCCAGTAGTCGGCCCCCTGGAGGGGTTCAGCCCCAGCATTTT | CASSRPPGGVQPQHF
TRBJ1-1 | . | . | TRBV27 | 15 | TGTGCCAGCAGTTCCGGGGCCCCCGGGCAGTCCGAAGCTTTCTTT | CASSSGAPGQSEAFF
TRBJ2-7 | few | TRBD1 | TRBV7-2 | 15 | TGTGCCAGCAGCTCCACGACAGGGGGCTCGATCGAGCAGTACTTC | CASSSTTGGSIEQYF
TRBJ2-7 | . | TRBD1 | TRBV7-6 | 14 | TGTGCCAGCAGCTCTCGACAGGGGTTTGGCGAGCAGTACTTC | CASSSRQGFGEQYF
TRBJ2-7 | . | TRBD2 | TRBV10-3 | 15 | TGTGCCATCAGTGAGCCGGCTAGCGGGAGTTACGAGCAGTACTTC | CAISEPASGSYEQYF
TRBJ2-7 | . | . | TRBV5-6 | 11 | TGTGCCAGCAGCACCGCGGGGGAGCAGTACTTC | CASSTAGEQYF
TRBJ2-7 | . | . | TRBV6-2/TRBV6-3 | 13 | TGTGCCAGCAGTTACTCCTCCGCGGGCGAGCAGTACTTC | CASSYSSAGEQYF
TRBJ2-7 | . | TRBD1 | TRBV2 | 13 | TGTGCCAGCACCCGAAGGGGGCAGGGGGAGCAGTACTTC | CASTRRGQGEQYF
TRBJ2-1 | few | TRBD1 | TRBV7-2 | 14 | TGTGCCAGCAGCTTCCGGGACAGAGACAATGAGCAGTTCTTC | CASSFRDRDNEQFF
TRBJ1-2 | . | TRBD1 | TRBV4-1 | 14 | TGCGCCAGCAGCCAACAGGGACAGACCTATGGCTACACCTTC | CASSQQGQTYGYTF
TRBJ1-5 | . | . | TRBV20-1 | 15 | TGCAGTGCTAGACAGGGGACGGGGGTCAATCAGCCCCAGCATTTT | CSARQGTGVNQPQHF
TRBJ1-4 | . | . | TRBV10-1 | 13 | TGCGCCAGCAGTGAGTCAAGGGGTGGAAAACTGTTTTTT | CASSESRGGKLFF
TRBJ2-3 | . | . | TRBV7-6 | 15 | TGTGCCAGCAGCTCGGGGCCCAGTAGCACAGATACGCAGTATTTT | CASSSGPSSTDTQYF
TRBJ1-6 | . | . | TRBV7-2 | 15 | TGTGCCAGCAGCTCGAGGTTAAGGGGGAGCTCACCCCTCCACTTT | CASSSRLRGSSPLHF
TRBJ2-1 | once | . | TRBV20-1 | 12 | TGCAGTGCTCACGGCTACAACAATGAGCAGTTCTTC | CSAHGYNNEQFF
TRBJ2-1 | few | . | TRBV7-2 | 15 | TGTGCCAGCAGCCCGCGAGTTGTCTCCTACAATGAGCAGTTCTTC | CASSPRVVSYNEQFF
TRBJ2-1 | . | . | TRBV7-4 | 16 | TGTGCCAGCAGCTCGTTGGTATACAGCCACTACAATGAGCAGTTCTTC | CASSSLVYSHYNEQFF
TRBJ1-2 | few | TRBD1 | TRBV10-3 | 14 | TGTGCCATCAGGGAACTCCACAGGGGCCATGGCTACACCTTC | CAIRELHRGHGYTF
TRBJ1-2 | . | TRBD1 | TRBV15 | 13 | TGTGCCACCAGCGGACAGGCTAACTATGGCTACACCTTC | CATSGQANYGYTF
TRBJ2-3 | . | TRBD2 | TRBV14 | 16 | TGTGCCAGCAGCCAAGGTGGGGCGGGAGTCGCAGATACGCAGTATTTT | CASSQGGAGVADTQYF
TRBJ1-4 | . | TRBD1 | TRBV29-1 | 12 | TGCAGCGTTTCACAGGGGGGCGAAAAACTGTTTTTT | CSVSQGGEKLFF
TRBJ2-3 | few | . | TRBV12-3/TRBV12-4 | 16 | TGTGCCAGCAGTTTAGACGGCCTGGCTACCACAGATACGCAGTATTTT | CASSLDGLATTDTQYF
TRBJ2-6 | . | TRBD1 | TRBV4-1 | 20 | TGCGCCAGCAGCCAGAGGCCGGGGAGGACAGGGGTCTCTGGGGCCAACGTCCTGACTTTC | CASSQRPGRTGVSGANVLTF
TRBJ2-7 | many | . | TRBV7-8 | 16 | TGTGCCAGCAGCTTAAGGCTGGGGGTAAGCTCCTACGAGCAGTACTTC | CASSLRLGVSSYEQYF